Given below is one T cell receptor beta chain in context. As yet, its antigen is unknown. This sample is drawn from a study of Ad26.COV2.S vaccination and SARS-CoV-2 variants. Overall study results and limits: Total T cell responses, in the TCR breadth and depth analyses, may have been underestimated.

Profiled with immunoSEQ multiplex PCR; TCRdb holds only in-frame clones, not every one. The table has about 440,000 clones, around nine tenths seen once; the top ten hold about 13%. Specified treatment: around 19 received Ad26.COV2.S at low or high dose, single or two shots; several received placebo; per-sample allocation not given. Vaccine and placebo recipients were sampled on day 63 after the first injection. Participants' vaccine, an Ad26 vector, delivered Wuhan-strain SARS-CoV-2 spike. CDR1 is MNHEY, CDR2 SVGAGI, per germline. V dropped 7 bases and J dropped 3 bases, with 13 bases sitting between them. CDR3 length equals 13 residues.

V usage is TRBV6-5 and J usage is TRBJ2-7, with D perhaps matching TRBD2 (6 bases). This sequence originates from a person between 18 and 65 years old who received the Ad26.COV2.S COVID-19 vaccine or a placebo. Sequenced here: peripheral blood, sampled in a trial of Ad26.COV2.S vaccine versus placebo. In nucleotides, the CDR3 is TGTGCCAGCACTCGGGGAGGCGACTACGAGCAGTACTTC. It yields the protein CASTRGGDYEQYF.